Each of the 17 T cell receptor beta chains below was sequenced from the same sample in a study of T cell responses to AZD1222 COVID-19 vaccine. Generated by immunoSEQ multiplex PCR, the TCRdb table keeps only in-frame clones and is missing some. The sample contains around 100,000 clones, about 90% of which appear only once. Sequencing used peripheral blood, obtained on day 0 of AZD1222 vaccination. These receptors were collected from an adult in good health.

V usage is TRBV4-2 and J usage is TRBJ2-3; 7 bases match TRBD2. This CDR3 contains 16 residues. V was clipped by 4 bases and J by 3 bases; unmatched bases: 10. Looked up from germline, CDR1 is LGHNA and CDR2 is YNFKEQ. The CDR3 DNA reads TGTGCCAGCAGCCCTAAAAGGGGAGCGGGAACAGATACGCAGTATTTT. It yields the protein CASSPKRGAGTDTQYF.

The gene calls are TRBV7-6 and TRBJ2-1; TRBD2 aligns across 11 bases. Trimming removed 5 bases from V and 4 bases from J; junction bases left unmatched: 7. The CDR3 totals 16 residues. Per the germline V gene, CDR1 is SGHVS and CDR2 is FNYEAQ. In DNA form, the CDR3 reads TGTGCCAGCAGCCTCTCCGGGACTAGCGGTTACAATGAGCAGTTCTTC. This codes for CASSLSGTSGYNEQFF.

J is TRBJ1-4 and V is TRBV18, with unresolved D. This CDR3 comprises 15 residues. The germline V gene encodes CDR1 KGHSH and CDR2 LQKENI. V lost 1 base, J lost 1 base, and 7 bases lay in between. In nucleotides, the CDR3 is TGTGCCAGCTCACCACAGGGCGGAACTAATGAAAAACTGTTTTTT. As protein: CASSPQGGTNEKLFF.

This sequence joins TRBV30 and TRBJ1-1, with unresolved D. In germline, CDR1 is GTSNPN, CDR2 SVGIG (reference sequence). Trimming removed 3 bases at V and 7 bases at J, with 9 bases between. The CDR3 spans 11 residues. The CDR3 sequence: CAWRSGIEAFF. CDR3 nucleotides: TGTGCCTGGAGATCGGGGATTGAAGCTTTCTTT.

This clone has a single count. V usage is TRBV6-5 and J usage is TRBJ1-1, with D uncertain. The CDR3 covers 14 residues. In germline, CDR1 is MNHEY, CDR2 SVGAGI. Trimming removed 0 bases at V and 1 base at J, with 6 bases between. In DNA, the CDR3 is TGTGCCAGCAGTTACTCTTACAAGAACACTGAAGCTTTCTTT. Translation: CASSYSYKNTEAFF.

The chain is built from TRBV14 and TRBJ2-4, with unresolved D. Per germline, CDR1 SGHDN and CDR2 FVKESK. The CDR3 length is 18 residues. The V gene lost 2 bases and the J gene lost 2 bases, with 19 bases spanning the gap. CDR3 protein: CASSQNDDHGDPKNIQYF. Here the CDR3 DNA reads TGTGCCAGCAGCCAAAACGATGACCATGGGGATCCCAAAAACATTCAGTACTTC.

The CDR3 coding sequence is TGTGCCAGCAGTTCGCGGGACACTTTAAATCAGCCCCAGCATTTT. It specifies CASSSRDTLNQPQHF. The genes are TRBV27 and TRBJ1-5; D possibly corresponds to TRBD1 (6 bases). The length of the CDR3 is 15 residues. Germline CDR1 and CDR2: MNHEY and SMNVEV (reference sequence). Between the trimmed V and J ends, which lost 4 bases and 4 bases, there was a span of 14 bases.

The J gene is TRBJ2-3, the V gene TRBV7-3, with 12 bases lining up with TRBD2. CDR1 is SGHTA and CDR2 is FQGTGA in the germline V gene. This CDR3 comprises 16 residues. The V and J ends lost 5 bases and 5 bases, in that order; junction bases with no gene match: 8. The CDR3 sequence: CASSGTSGRSGDTQYF. As DNA, the CDR3 is TGTGCCAGCAGCGGGACTAGCGGGCGGTCAGGAGATACGCAGTATTTT.

The V gene is TRBV28, the J gene TRBJ2-7; TRBD2 agrees at 7 bases. The CDR3 has 16 amino acids. J lost 5 bases, V lost 5 bases, and 15 bases had no gene match. The germline gives CDR1 MDHEN, CDR2 SYDVKM. This chain's CDR3 is CASSLRPGREFHEQYF. The DNA of the CDR3 is TGTGCCAGCAGTCTACGCCCCGGGCGGGAGTTCCACGAGCAGTACTTC.

The V call is TRBV14, the J call TRBJ1-2; D possibly corresponds to TRBD1 (5 bases). Deletions cut 1 base from V and 14 bases from J, with 14 bases between. Germline CDR1 SGHDN, CDR2 FVKESK. The CDR3 length is 12 residues. DNA for the CDR3: TGTGCCAGCAGCCAAGGGGCAGGGAGTATGACCTTC. It codes for CASSQGAGSMTF.

In nucleotides, the CDR3 is TGTGCCAGCAGCCAGGACAGGTCGAACACCGGGGAGCTGTTTTTT. Residues: CASSQDRSNTGELFF. The chain recombines TRBV7-3 with TRBJ2-2; TRBD1 agrees at 7 bases. The CDR3 has 15 amino acids. Trimming cost V 5 bases and J 0 bases; bases outside gene matches: 3. Germline-derived CDR1 and CDR2 are SGHTA and FQGTGA.

The genes are TRBV4-1 and TRBJ1-5; no clear D gene. Trimming pared 0 bases from V and 0 bases from J, leaving 6 bases between. The germline gives CDR1 MGHRA, CDR2 YSYEKL. The CDR3 loop spans 15 amino acids. The CDR3 spells CASSQEPVSNQPQHF. The CDR3 DNA follows: TGCGCCAGCAGCCAAGAGCCCGTTAGCAATCAGCCCCAGCATTTT.

This chain joins TRBV4-1 and TRBJ2-1; tentatively, D is TRBD2 (5 bases). CDR3 size: 14 residues. V was trimmed by 1 base and J by 11 bases, leaving 15 bases between them. Germline V gene lookup returns CDR1 MGHRA and CDR2 YSYEKL. CDR3 nucleotide sequence: TGCGCCAGCAGCCAAGGTCTAGCTCCATCCCAGCAGTTCTTC. Protein: CASSQGLAPSQQFF.

The chain carries TRBV21-1 and TRBJ1-5. TRBV21-1 counts as a pseudogene. The CDR3 loop spans 18 amino acids. The CDR3 sequence: CASSPGGREKKLLQPQHF. The CDR3 DNA reads TGTGCCAGCAGCCCTGGAGGCAGGGAGAAAAAACTTTTGCAGCCCCAGCATTTT.

The V call is TRBV28, the J call TRBJ1-2; 7 positions match TRBD1. CDR1 and CDR2 from the germline V gene are MDHEN and SYDVKM. With V trimmed by 2 bases and J by 4 bases, 7 bases remained unmatched. There are 15 residues in the CDR3. The CDR3 DNA reads TGTGCCAGCAGTTTAGGGACAGCGGAGTCCTATGGCTACACCTTC. Protein: CASSLGTAESYGYTF.

This clone was observed a single time. The chain joins TRBV27 to TRBJ2-1; 9 bases map to TRBD2. J was trimmed by 5 bases and V by 9 bases; bases with no gene match: 8. CDR1 is MNHEY, CDR2 SMNVEV, per germline (reference sequence). The length of the CDR3 is 14 residues. The CDR3 here is CASRRAGGHNEQFF. Here the CDR3 DNA reads TGTGCCAGTAGGAGAGCGGGAGGCCACAATGAGCAGTTCTTC.

The rearrangement joins TRBV5-1 to TRBJ2-3, with D unresolved. The CDR3 extends over 15 amino acids. Germline CDR1 is SGHRS and CDR2 is YFSETQ. V was trimmed by 0 bases and J by 7 bases, leaving 15 bases between them. CDR3 amino acids: CASSLGLRLGNTQYF. CDR3 coding DNA: TGCGCCAGCAGCTTGGGATTGAGGCTAGGAAATACGCAGTATTTT.